A selection of T cell receptor beta chains follows, all from one sample in a study of T-cell reconstitution after alpha-beta-depleted transplantation in children. TCRdb reprocessed the PCR reads via MiXCR and lists one record per CDR3 protein. Altogether 500,000 or so distinct CDR3 sequences are present, approximately 10% being singletons, with the ten largest covering approximately 15%. The source material was PBMCs, mostly from graft donor cells, sampled 180 days after TCRalphabeta/CD19-depleted stem cell transplant. The source of these receptors is a female patient aged 2-10 years who had a stem cell transplant for aplastic anemia, so the T cells may come from the graft donor. CDR3s include the opening cysteine and the closing phenylalanine or tryptophan. The D gene is left open where the match is weak. Size is stated for part of the rows, as once, few or many counts, or as a class when the clone is expanded.

d_call: -
clone_size: many
j_call: TRBJ1-1
v_call: TRBV12-3/TRBV12-4
cdr3_nt: TGTGCCAGCAGTTTAGCATCGGCAGGGAGGATGAACACTGAAGCTTTCTTT
cdr3_aa: CASSLASAGRMNTEAFF

d_call: -
clone_size: few
j_call: TRBJ2-3
v_call: TRBV29-1
cdr3_nt: TGCAGCGTTGAAAGGTTGGGATATACGCAGTATTTT
cdr3_aa: CSVERLGYTQYF

d_call: -
clone_size: few
j_call: TRBJ1-1
v_call: TRBV3-1
cdr3_nt: TGTGCCAGCAGCCTGATGGGGCTGAACACTGAAGCTTTCTTT
cdr3_aa: CASSLMGLNTEAFF

d_call: -
clone_size: many
j_call: TRBJ2-2
v_call: TRBV29-1
cdr3_nt: TGCAGCGTTGTCCCAGACTCCTCCGGGGAGCTGTTTTTT
cdr3_aa: CSVVPDSSGELFF

d_call: -
clone_size: -
j_call: TRBJ2-1
v_call: TRBV27
cdr3_nt: TGTGCCAGCAGTTCCTTTGACCTACCTAGGCGGTTCTTC
cdr3_aa: CASSSFDLPRRFF

d_call: -
clone_size: -
j_call: TRBJ2-5
v_call: TRBV5-1
cdr3_nt: TGCGCCAGCAGCTTGGAGTCAGGGAGAGAGACCCAGTACTTC
cdr3_aa: CASSLESGRETQYF

d_call: TRBD1
clone_size: few
j_call: TRBJ1-5
v_call: TRBV9
cdr3_nt: TGTGCCAGCAGCGGGACAGGGGCACAGCCCCAGCATTTT
cdr3_aa: CASSGTGAQPQHF

d_call: TRBD2
clone_size: -
j_call: TRBJ2-7
v_call: TRBV28
cdr3_nt: TGTGCCAGCACCGGGACTAGCGGGACCCGAAACTCCTACGAGCAGTACTTC
cdr3_aa: CASTGTSGTRNSYEQYF

d_call: -
clone_size: few
j_call: TRBJ1-2
v_call: TRBV28
cdr3_nt: TGTGCCAGCAGAGCAAGCGGGACCCCTGGGGGCTACACCTTC
cdr3_aa: CASRASGTPGGYTF

d_call: TRBD2
clone_size: few
j_call: TRBJ2-3
v_call: TRBV7-2
cdr3_nt: TGTGCCAGCAGCTTACCGGGACTAGCGGGAGGGCCGAAAAGCACAGATACGCAGTATTTT
cdr3_aa: CASSLPGLAGGPKSTDTQYF

d_call: TRBD2
clone_size: -
j_call: TRBJ2-3
v_call: TRBV4-3
cdr3_nt: TGCGCCAGCAGCCAAAAGGCTGGGGGTAGCGGGCCCCGGGCGGATACGCAGTATTTT
cdr3_aa: CASSQKAGGSGPRADTQYF

d_call: -
clone_size: -
j_call: TRBJ1-3
v_call: TRBV5-1
cdr3_nt: TGCGCCAGCAGCTTGTCTAAGGCCCCTGGAAACACCATATATTTT
cdr3_aa: CASSLSKAPGNTIYF

d_call: TRBD2
clone_size: -
j_call: TRBJ2-1
v_call: TRBV12-5
cdr3_nt: TGTGCTAGTGGTTTGCGGCCGGGACTAGCGAATGAGCAGTTCTTC
cdr3_aa: CASGLRPGLANEQFF